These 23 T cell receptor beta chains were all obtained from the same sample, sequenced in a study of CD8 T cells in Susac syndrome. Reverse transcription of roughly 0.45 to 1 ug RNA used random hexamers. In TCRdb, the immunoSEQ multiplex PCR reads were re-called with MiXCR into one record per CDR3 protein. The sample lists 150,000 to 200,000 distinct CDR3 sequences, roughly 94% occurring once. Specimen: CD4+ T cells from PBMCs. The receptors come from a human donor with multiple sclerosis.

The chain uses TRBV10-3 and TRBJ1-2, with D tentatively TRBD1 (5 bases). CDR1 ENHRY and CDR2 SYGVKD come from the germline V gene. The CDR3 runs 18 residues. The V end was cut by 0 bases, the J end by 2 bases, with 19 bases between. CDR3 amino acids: CAISESKVLRTQNYGYTF. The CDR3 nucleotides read TGTGCCATCAGTGAGTCGAAAGTCCTGCGGACACAGAACTATGGCTACACCTTC.

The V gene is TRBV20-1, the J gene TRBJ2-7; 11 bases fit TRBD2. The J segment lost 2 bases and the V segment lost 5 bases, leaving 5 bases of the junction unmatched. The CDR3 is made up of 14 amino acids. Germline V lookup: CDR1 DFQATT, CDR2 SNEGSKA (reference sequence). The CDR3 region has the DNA TGCAGTGCTGGACTAGCGGGCCTTCCCTACGAGCAGTACTTC. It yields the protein CSAGLAGLPYEQYF.

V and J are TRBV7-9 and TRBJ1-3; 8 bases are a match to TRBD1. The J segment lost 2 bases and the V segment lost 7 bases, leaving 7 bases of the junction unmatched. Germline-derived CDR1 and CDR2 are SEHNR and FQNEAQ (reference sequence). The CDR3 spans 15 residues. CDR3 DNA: TGTGCCAGCAAACGGGACAGGACAACTGGAAACACCATATATTTT. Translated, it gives CASKRDRTTGNTIYF.

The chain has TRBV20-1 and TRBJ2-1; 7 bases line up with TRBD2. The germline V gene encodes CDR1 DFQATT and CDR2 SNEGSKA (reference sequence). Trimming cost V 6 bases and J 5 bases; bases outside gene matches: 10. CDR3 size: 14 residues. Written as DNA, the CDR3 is TGCAGTGCCAATTTCGGGGAGGGAGACAATGAGCAGTTCTTC. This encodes CSANFGEGDNEQFF.

CDR3 nucleotides: TGTGCCAGCAGCTTAGCTCCTAGCGGGAGGTACGAGCAGTACTTC. It translates to CASSLAPSGRYEQYF. The rearrangement uses TRBV7-2 and TRBJ2-7; 11 bases are shared with TRBD2. The CDR3 contains 15 residues. Per the germline V gene, CDR1 is SGHTA and CDR2 is FQGNSA. Trimming took 0 bases from V and 4 from J; bases not matched to a gene: 2.

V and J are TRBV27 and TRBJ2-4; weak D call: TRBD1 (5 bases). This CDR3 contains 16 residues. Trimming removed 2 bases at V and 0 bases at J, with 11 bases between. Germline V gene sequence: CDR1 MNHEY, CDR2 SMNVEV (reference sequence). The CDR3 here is CASSLLPGLAKNIQYF. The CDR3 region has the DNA TGTGCCAGCAGTTTACTTCCAGGGCTAGCCAAAAACATTCAGTACTTC.

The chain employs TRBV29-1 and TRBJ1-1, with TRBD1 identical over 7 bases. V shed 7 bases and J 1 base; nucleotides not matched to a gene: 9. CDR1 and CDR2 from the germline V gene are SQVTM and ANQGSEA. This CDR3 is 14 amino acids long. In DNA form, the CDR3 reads TGCAGCGGGCACTCCGGGACAGCGAACACTGAAGCTTTCTTT. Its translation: CSGHSGTANTEAFF.

CDR3 DNA: TGTGCCAGCAGTGGCCGGTACGAGCAGTACTTC. Its protein is CASSGRYEQYF. The gene calls are TRBV28 and TRBJ2-7; no firm D call. CDR1 is MDHEN and CDR2 is SYDVKM in the germline V gene. The V gene lost 5 bases and the J gene lost 4 bases, with 6 bases spanning the gap. The CDR3 spans 11 residues.

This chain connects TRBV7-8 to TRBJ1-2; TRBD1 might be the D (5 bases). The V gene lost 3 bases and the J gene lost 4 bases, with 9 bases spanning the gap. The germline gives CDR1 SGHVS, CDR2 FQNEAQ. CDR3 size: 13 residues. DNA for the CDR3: TGTGCCAGCAGCTTCACAGGAATCTATGGCTACACCTTC. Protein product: CASSFTGIYGYTF. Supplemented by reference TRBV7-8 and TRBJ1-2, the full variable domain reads GAGVSQSPRYKVAKRGQDVALRCDPISGHVSLFWYQQALGQGPEFLTYFQNEAQLDKSGLPSDRFFAERPEGSVSTLKIQRTQQEDSAVYLCASSFTGIYGYTFGSGTRLTVV.

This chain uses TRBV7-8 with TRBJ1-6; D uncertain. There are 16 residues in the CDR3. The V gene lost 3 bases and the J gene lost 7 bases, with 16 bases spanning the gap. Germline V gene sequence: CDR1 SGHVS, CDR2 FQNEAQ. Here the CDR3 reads CASSFNARRINSPLHF. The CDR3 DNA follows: TGTGCCAGCAGCTTCAACGCGCGGCGGATAAATTCACCCCTCCACTTT.

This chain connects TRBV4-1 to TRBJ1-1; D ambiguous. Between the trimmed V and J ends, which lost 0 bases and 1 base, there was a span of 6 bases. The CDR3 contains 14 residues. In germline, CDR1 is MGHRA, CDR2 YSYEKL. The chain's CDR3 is CASSQDQKNTEAFF. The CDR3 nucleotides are TGCGCCAGCAGCCAAGACCAGAAGAACACTGAAGCTTTCTTT.

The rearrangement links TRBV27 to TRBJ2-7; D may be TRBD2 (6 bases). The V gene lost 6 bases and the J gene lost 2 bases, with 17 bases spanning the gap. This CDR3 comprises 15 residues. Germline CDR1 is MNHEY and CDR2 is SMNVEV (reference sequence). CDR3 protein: CASSERGKSTYEQYF. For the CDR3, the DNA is TGTGCCAGCAGCGAACGGGGGAAAAGCACCTACGAGCAGTACTTC.

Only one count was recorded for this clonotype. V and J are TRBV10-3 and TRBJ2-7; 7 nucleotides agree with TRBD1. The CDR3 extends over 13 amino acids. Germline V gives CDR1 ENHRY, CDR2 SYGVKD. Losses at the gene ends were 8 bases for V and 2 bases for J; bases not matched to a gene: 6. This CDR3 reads CAIGGQETYEQYF. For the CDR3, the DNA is TGTGCCATCGGAGGACAGGAGACCTACGAGCAGTACTTC.

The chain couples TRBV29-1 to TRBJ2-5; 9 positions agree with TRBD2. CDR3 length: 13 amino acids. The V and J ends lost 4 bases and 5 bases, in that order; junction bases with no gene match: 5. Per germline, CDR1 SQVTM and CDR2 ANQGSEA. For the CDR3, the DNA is TGCAGCGTTGGAGCGGGAGGAGGGGAGACCCAGTACTTC. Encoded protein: CSVGAGGGETQYF. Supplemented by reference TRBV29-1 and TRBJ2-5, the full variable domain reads SAVISQKPSRDICQRGTSLTIQCQVDSQVTMMFWYRQQPGQSLTLIATANQGSEATYESGFVIDKFPISRPNLTFSTLTVSNMSPEDSSIYLCSVGAGGGETQYFGPGTRLLVL.

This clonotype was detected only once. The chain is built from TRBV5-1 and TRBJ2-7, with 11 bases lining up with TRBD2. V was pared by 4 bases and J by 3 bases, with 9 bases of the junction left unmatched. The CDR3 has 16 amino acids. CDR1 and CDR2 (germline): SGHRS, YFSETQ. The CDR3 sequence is CASSQKGTSGRYEQYF. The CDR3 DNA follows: TGCGCCAGCAGCCAAAAAGGGACTAGCGGACGCTACGAGCAGTACTTC.

The CDR3 DNA sequence: TGTGCCAGCACCTCGGGACTAGCGGGAAGGGAGACCCAGTACTTC. It specifies CASTSGLAGRETQYF. The chain recombines TRBV12-3 or TRBV12-4 with TRBJ2-5; 13 bases align to TRBD2. This CDR3 spans 15 amino acids. The V and J ends lost 7 bases and 5 bases, in that order; junction bases with no gene match: 7.

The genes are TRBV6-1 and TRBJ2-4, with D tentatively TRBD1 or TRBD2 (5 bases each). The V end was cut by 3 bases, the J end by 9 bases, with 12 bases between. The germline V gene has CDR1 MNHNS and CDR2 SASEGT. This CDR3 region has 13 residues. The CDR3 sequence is CASSDSEGTIQYF. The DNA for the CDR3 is TGTGCCAGCAGTGATTCTGAGGGGACCATTCAGTACTTC.

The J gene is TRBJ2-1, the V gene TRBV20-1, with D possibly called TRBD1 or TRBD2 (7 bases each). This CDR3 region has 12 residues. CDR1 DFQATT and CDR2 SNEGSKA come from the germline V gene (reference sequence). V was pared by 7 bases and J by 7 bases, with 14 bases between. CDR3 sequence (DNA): TGCAGTGGGCCCCAGGGGGGGAATGAGCAGTTCTTC. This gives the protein CSGPQGGNEQFF.

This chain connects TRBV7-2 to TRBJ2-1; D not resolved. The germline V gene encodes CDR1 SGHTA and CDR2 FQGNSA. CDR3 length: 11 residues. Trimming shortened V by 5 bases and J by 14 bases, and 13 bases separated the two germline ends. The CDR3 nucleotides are TGTGCCAGCAGCATATATGTAGGGAAGTTCTTC. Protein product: CASSIYVGKFF.

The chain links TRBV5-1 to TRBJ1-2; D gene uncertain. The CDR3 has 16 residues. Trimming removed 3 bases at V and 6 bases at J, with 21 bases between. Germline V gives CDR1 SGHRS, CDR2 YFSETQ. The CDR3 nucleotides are TGCGCCAGCAGCTCCACGTATGCCTCTGGGAACAATGGCTACACCTTC. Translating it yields CASSSTYASGNNGYTF.

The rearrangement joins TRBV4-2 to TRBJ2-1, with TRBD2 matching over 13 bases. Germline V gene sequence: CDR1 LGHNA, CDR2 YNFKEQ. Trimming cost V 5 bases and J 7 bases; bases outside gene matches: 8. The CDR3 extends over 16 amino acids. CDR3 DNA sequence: TGTGCCAGCAGCATCGAACTAGCGGGAGGGCCTAATGAGCAGTTCTTC. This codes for CASSIELAGGPNEQFF.

The CDR3, as DNA: TGTGCCAGCAGCCAAGGGGGCGGGAGCTCCTACAATGAGCAGTTCTTC. It specifies CASSQGGGSSYNEQFF. V gene TRBV3-1 combines with J gene TRBJ2-1, with 7 bases lining up with TRBD2. Per the germline V gene, CDR1 is LGHDT and CDR2 is YNNKEL (reference sequence). This CDR3 is built from 16 residues. V trimming: 1 base; J trimming: 0 bases; junction bases outside the gene matches: 3.

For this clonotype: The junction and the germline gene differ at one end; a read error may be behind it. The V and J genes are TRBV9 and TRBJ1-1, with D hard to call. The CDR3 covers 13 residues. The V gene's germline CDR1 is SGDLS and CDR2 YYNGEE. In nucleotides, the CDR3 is TGTGCCAGCAGCGTAGGATGGGGAGGCGAAGCCTTCTTT. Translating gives CASSVGWGGEAFF.